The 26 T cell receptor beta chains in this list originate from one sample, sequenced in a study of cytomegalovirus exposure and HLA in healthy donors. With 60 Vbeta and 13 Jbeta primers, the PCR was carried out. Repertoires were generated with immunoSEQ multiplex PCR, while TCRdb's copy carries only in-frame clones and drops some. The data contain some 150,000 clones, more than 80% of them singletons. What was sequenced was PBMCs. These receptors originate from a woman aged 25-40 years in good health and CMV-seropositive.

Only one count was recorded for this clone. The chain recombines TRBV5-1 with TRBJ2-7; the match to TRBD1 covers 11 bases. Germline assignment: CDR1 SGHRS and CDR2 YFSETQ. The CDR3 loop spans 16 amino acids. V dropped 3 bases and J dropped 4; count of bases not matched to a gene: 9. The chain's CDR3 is CASSSPGTGGSYEQYF. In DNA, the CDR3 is TGCGCCAGCAGCTCACCCGGGACAGGGGGATCGTACGAGCAGTACTTC.

The CDR3: CASSSNRGGFTEAFF. CDR3 DNA: TGTGCCAGCAGCTCGAACAGGGGCGGTTTCACTGAAGCTTTCTTT. V and J are TRBV7-9 and TRBJ1-1, with TRBD1 matching 7 bases. This CDR3 is 15 amino acids long. Trimming removed 4 bases from V and 4 bases from J; junction bases left unmatched: 9. Germline CDR1 SEHNR, CDR2 FQNEAQ (reference sequence).

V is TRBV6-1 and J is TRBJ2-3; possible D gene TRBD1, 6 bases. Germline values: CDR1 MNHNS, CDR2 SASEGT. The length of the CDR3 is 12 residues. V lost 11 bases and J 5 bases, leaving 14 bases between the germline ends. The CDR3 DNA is TGTGCCTGGGGGCTACCCGGAGATACGCAGTATTTT. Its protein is CAWGLPGDTQYF.

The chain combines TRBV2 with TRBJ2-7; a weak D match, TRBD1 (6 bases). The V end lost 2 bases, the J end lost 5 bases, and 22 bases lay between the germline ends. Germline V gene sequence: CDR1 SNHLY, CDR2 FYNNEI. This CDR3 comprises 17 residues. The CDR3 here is CASSEFRTALLFDEQYF. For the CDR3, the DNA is TGTGCCAGCAGTGAATTTAGGACAGCATTACTCTTTGACGAGCAGTACTTC.

CDR3 sequence reads: CASSFRTMGGYEQYF. CDR3 in DNA: TGTGCCAGCAGCTTCCGGACAATGGGTGGCTACGAGCAGTACTTC. V and J are TRBV7-2 and TRBJ2-7, with D perhaps matching TRBD1 (5 bases). V dropped 3 bases and J dropped 3 bases, with 15 bases sitting between them. CDR1 is SGHTA and CDR2 is FQGNSA in the germline V gene. CDR3 length: 15 residues.

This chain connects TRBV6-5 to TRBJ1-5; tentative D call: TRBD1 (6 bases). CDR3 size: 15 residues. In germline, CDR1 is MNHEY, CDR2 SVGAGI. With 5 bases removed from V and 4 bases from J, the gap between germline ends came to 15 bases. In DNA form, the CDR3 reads TGTGCCAGCAGTCCGCGCGGTCAGGGGAATCAGCCCCAGCATTTT. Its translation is CASSPRGQGNQPQHF.

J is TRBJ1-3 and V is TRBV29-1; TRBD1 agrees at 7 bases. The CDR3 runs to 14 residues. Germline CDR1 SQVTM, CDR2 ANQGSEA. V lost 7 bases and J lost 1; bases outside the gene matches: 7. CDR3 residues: CSARTGASGNTIYF. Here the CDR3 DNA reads TGCAGCGCTCGGACAGGAGCTTCTGGAAACACCATATATTTT.

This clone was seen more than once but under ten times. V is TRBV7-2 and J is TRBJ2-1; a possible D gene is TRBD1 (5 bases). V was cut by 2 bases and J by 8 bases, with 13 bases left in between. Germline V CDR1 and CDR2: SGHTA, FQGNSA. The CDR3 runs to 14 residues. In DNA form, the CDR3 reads TGTGCCAGCAGCTTAATGGGGCCCCCGTATGAGCAGTTCTTC. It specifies CASSLMGPPYEQFF.

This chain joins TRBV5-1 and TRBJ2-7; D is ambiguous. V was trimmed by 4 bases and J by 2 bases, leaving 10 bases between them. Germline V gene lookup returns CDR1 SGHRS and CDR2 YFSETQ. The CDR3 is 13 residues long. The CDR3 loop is CASSLTEAYEQYF. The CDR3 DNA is TGCGCCAGCAGCCTAACTGAGGCCTACGAGCAGTACTTC.

CDR3 in DNA: TGTGCCAGCAGCTTGGACAGCCGCAATCAGCCCCAGCATTTT. Residues: CASSLDSRNQPQHF. The rearrangement joins TRBV11-1 to TRBJ1-5; TRBD1 is a possible D gene (6 bases). V lost 3 bases and J lost 2, with 8 bases in between. Per germline, CDR1 SGHAT and CDR2 FQDESV (reference sequence). CDR3 size: 14 residues. Supplemented by reference TRBV11-1 and TRBJ1-5, the full variable domain reads EAEVAQSPRYKITEKSQAVAFWCDPISGHATLYWYRQILGQGPELLVQFQDESVVDDSQLPKDRFSAERLKGVDSTLKIQPAELGDSAMYLCASSLDSRNQPQHFGDGTRLSIL.

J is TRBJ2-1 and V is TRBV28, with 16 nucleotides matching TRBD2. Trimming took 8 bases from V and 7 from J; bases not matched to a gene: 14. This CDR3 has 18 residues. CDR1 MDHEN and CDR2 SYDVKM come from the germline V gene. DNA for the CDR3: TGTGCCAGCGTTGGGACTAGCGGGGGGGCGGAGAGTGGGAATGAGCAGTTCTTC. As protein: CASVGTSGGAESGNEQFF.

For the CDR3, the DNA is TGTGCCAGCAGCCAAGCGGGGGGGCGAGAGACCCAGTACTTC. Protein product: CASSQAGGRETQYF. The rearrangement uses TRBV7-3 and TRBJ2-5, with 10 bases fitting TRBD2. The V gene end was trimmed by 5 bases and the J gene end by 4 bases; junction bases not matched to a gene: 4. Germline V gene data show CDR1 as SGHTA and CDR2 as FQGTGA. CDR3 size: 14 residues.

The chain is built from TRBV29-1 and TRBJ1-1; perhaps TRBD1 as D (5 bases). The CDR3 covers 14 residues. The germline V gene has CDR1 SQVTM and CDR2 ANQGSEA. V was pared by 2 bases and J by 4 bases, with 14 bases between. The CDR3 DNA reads TGCAGCGTTGAAAGACGGGGGTTGGTCACTGAAGCTTTCTTT. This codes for CSVERRGLVTEAFF.

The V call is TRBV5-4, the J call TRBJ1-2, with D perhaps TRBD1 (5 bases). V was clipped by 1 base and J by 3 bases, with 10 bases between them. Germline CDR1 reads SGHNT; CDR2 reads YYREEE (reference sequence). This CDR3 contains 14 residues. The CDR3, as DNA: TGTGCCAGCAGCTTGACAGGCCCTTACTATGGCTACACCTTC. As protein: CASSLTGPYYGYTF.

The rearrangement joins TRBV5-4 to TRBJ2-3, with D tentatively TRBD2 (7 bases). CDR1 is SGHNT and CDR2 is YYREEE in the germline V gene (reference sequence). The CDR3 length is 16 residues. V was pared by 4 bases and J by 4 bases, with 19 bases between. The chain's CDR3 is CASSLDPGGGADTQYF. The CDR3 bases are TGTGCCAGCAGCCTGGATCCGGGGGGCGGGGCAGATACGCAGTATTTT. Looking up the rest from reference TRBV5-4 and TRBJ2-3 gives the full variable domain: ETGVTQSPTHLIKTRGQQVTLRCSSQSGHNTVSWYQQALGQGPQFIFQYYREEENGRGNFPPRFSGLQFPNYSSELNVNALELDDSALYLCASSLDPGGGADTQYFGPGTRLTVL.

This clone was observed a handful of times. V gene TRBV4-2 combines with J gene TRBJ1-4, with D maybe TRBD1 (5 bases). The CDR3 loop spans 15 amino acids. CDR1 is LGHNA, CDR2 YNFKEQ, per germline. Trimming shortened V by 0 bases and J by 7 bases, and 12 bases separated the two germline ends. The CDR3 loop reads CASSQDWGRGEKLFF. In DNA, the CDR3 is TGTGCCAGCAGCCAAGATTGGGGGAGGGGTGAAAAACTGTTTTTT.

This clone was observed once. As DNA, the CDR3 is TGTGCCACCAGCAGAGGGGCGGGTGCTGGAAACACCATATATTTT. Translation gives CATSRGAGAGNTIYF. The V and J genes are TRBV15 and TRBJ1-3; D is undetermined. Trimming pared 1 base from V and 2 bases from J, leaving 9 bases between. Germline lookup yields CDR1 LNHNV and CDR2 YYDKDF (reference sequence). The CDR3 loop spans 15 amino acids.

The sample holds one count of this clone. The CDR3, as DNA: TGCGCCAGCAGCCCTTGGGGACAGGGGAGGACTGAAGCTTTCTTT. This gives the protein CASSPWGQGRTEAFF. The chain carries TRBV5-1 and TRBJ1-1, with 10 bases lining up with TRBD1. Trimming took 4 bases from V and 5 from J; bases not matched to a gene: 8. The CDR3 extends over 15 amino acids. In germline, CDR1 is SGHRS, CDR2 YFSETQ.

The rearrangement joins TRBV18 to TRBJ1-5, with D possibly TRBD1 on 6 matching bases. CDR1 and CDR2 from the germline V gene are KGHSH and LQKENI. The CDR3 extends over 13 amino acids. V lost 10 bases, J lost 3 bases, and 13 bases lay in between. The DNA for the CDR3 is TGTGCCACCAAGGGACAAGCCAATCAGCCCCAGCATTTT. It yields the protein CATKGQANQPQHF.

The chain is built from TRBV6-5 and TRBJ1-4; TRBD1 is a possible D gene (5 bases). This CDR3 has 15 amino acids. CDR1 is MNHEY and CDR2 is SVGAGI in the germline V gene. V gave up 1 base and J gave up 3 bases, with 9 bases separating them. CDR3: CASSYLGLANEKLFF. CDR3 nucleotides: TGTGCCAGCAGTTACTTGGGACTTGCTAATGAAAAACTGTTTTTT.

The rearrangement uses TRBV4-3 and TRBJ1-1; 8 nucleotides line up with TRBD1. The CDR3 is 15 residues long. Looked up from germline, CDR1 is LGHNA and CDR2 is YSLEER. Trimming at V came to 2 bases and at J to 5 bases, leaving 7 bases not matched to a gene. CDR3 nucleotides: TGCGCCAGCAGCCAATCGTCGCAGGGGGCGACTGAAGCTTTCTTT. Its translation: CASSQSSQGATEAFF.

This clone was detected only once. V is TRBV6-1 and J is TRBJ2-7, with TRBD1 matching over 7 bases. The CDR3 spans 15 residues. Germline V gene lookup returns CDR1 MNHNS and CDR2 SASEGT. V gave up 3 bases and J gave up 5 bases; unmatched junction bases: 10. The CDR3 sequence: CASSDGRQGLNEQYF. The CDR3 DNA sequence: TGTGCCAGCAGTGACGGTAGACAGGGATTAAACGAGCAGTACTTC.

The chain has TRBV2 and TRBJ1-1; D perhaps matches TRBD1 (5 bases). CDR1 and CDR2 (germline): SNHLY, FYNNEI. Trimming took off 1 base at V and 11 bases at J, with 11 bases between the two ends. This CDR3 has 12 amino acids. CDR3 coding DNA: TGTGCCAGCAGTGAAGACAGCGGGGCCGCTTTCTTT. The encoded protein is CASSEDSGAAFF.

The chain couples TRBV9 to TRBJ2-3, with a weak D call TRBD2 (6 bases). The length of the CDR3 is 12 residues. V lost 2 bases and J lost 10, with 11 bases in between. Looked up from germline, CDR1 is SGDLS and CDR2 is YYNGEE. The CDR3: CASSVGGRPQYF. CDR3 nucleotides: TGTGCCAGCAGCGTGGGGGGTCGTCCGCAGTATTTT.

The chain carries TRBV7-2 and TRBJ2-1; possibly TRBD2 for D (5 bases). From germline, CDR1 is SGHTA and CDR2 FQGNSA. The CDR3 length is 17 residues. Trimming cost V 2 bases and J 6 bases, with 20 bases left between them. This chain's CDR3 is CASSLLIASGEFNEQFF. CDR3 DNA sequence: TGTGCCAGCAGCTTATTAATTGCTTCTGGGGAGTTCAATGAGCAGTTCTTC.

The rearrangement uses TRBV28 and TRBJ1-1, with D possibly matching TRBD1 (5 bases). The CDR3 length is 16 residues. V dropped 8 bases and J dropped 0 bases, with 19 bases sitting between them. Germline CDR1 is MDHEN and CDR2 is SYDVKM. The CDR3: CASSSGIGGMNTEAFF. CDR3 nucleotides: TGTGCCAGCTCCTCTGGTATCGGGGGGATGAACACTGAAGCTTTCTTT.